What follows are 23 T cell receptor beta chains derived from one specimen sequenced in a study of blood T cell repertoires in COVID-19. This table comes from immunoSEQ multiplex PCR, and its TCRdb copy is limited to in-frame clones, with some not included. Of about 33,000 clones listed, 80% to 90% were seen once; the top ten hold about 6.3%. Source material: peripheral blood. These receptors were obtained from a human donor in a cohort sampled during active COVID-19.

The chain is built from TRBV4-3 and TRBJ2-7; 9 positions match TRBD1. Trimming removed 3 bases from V and 3 bases from J; junction bases left unmatched: 0. The CDR3 sequence is 13 residues long. Germline values: CDR1 LGHNA, CDR2 YSLEER. CDR3 region: CASSQTGGYEQYF. The DNA of the CDR3 is TGCGCCAGCAGCCAGACAGGGGGCTACGAGCAGTACTTC.

This chain connects TRBV5-1 to TRBJ2-3, with 7 bases matching TRBD1. From germline, CDR1 is SGHRS and CDR2 YFSETQ. The CDR3 is made up of 14 amino acids. The V segment lost 4 bases and the J segment 1 base; nucleotides outside the gene matches: 3. The CDR3 region is CASSTGTGTDTQYF. In DNA, the CDR3 is TGCGCCAGCAGCACCGGGACAGGCACAGATACGCAGTATTTT. The full variable domain, with the rest looked up from reference TRBV5-1 and TRBJ2-3, is KAGVTQTPRYLIKTRGQQVTLSCSPISGHRSVSWYQQTPGQGLQFLFEYFSETQRNKGNFPGRFSGRQFSNSRSEMNVSTLELGDSALYLCASSTGTGTDTQYFGPGTRLTVL.

V and J are TRBV15 and TRBJ2-1, with D unclear. Between the trimmed V and J ends, which lost 1 base and 14 bases, there was a span of 12 bases. CDR1 and CDR2 from the germline V gene are LNHNV and YYDKDF (reference sequence). The CDR3 totals 12 residues. The CDR3 loop is CATSRADGGEFF. The DNA of the CDR3 is TGTGCCACCAGCAGAGCCGACGGCGGAGAGTTCTTC.

The V and J genes are TRBV13 and TRBJ1-2, with 8 bases aligning to TRBD1. The J segment lost 8 bases and the V segment lost 4 bases, leaving 3 bases of the junction unmatched. Germline V gives CDR1 PRHDT, CDR2 FYEKMQ (reference sequence). This CDR3 region has 12 residues. The CDR3 bases are TGTGCCAGCAGCTCCAGGGGGCACGGCTACACCTTC. Its protein product is CASSSRGHGYTF.

This chain uses TRBV7-9 with TRBJ1-1; possibly TRBD1 for D (6 bases). In germline, CDR1 is SEHNR, CDR2 FQNEAQ (reference sequence). The V end lost 5 bases, the J end lost 4 bases, and 14 bases lay between the germline ends. CDR3 length: 14 amino acids. CDR3 region: CASSVGQPVTEAFF. DNA of the CDR3: TGTGCCAGCAGCGTCGGACAGCCCGTCACTGAAGCTTTCTTT.

The chain has TRBV18 and TRBJ1-5; no clear D gene. The CDR3 is 14 amino acids. V was shortened by 3 bases and J by 7 bases, with 13 bases between the two germline ends. Looked up from germline, CDR1 is KGHSH and CDR2 is LQKENI. The CDR3 coding sequence is TGTGCCAGCTCACCCCGTGGTTCGGAGCAGCCCCAGCATTTT. The encoded protein is CASSPRGSEQPQHF.

The chain combines TRBV19 with TRBJ1-6, with 8 bases fitting TRBD1. J was trimmed by 11 bases and V by 5 bases; bases with no gene match: 8. The CDR3 runs 14 residues. Germline-derived CDR1 and CDR2 are LNHDA and SQIVND (reference sequence). CDR3 protein: CASSSADREAPLHF. DNA of the CDR3: TGTGCCAGTAGTTCCGCGGACAGGGAAGCACCCCTCCACTTT. The variable domain in full, with the rest retrieved from reference TRBV19 and TRBJ1-6, is DGGITQSPKYLFRKEGQNVTLSCEQNLNHDAMYWYRQDPGQGLRLIYYSQIVNDFQKGDIAEGYSVSREKKESFPLTVTSAQKNPTAFYLCASSSADREAPLHFGNGTRLTVT.

The rearrangement links TRBV3-1 (or the pseudogene TRBV3-2) to TRBJ2-2; 7 bases map to TRBD1. Per germline, CDR1 LGHDT and CDR2 YNNKEL (reference sequence). This CDR3 region has 17 residues. V trimming: 7 bases; J trimming: 2 bases; junction bases outside the gene matches: 13. CDR3 coding DNA: TGTGCCAGCACCACACCGTCGGGACAGTCAAACACCGGGGAGCTGTTTTTT. Protein sequence: CASTTPSGQSNTGELFF.

This clone appeared once. The genes are TRBV29-1 and TRBJ2-3; TRBD1 matches 9 bases. The CDR3 runs to 19 residues. The J segment lost 0 bases and the V segment lost 4 bases, leaving 17 bases of the junction unmatched. Germline loops: CDR1 SQVTM, CDR2 ANQGSEA. In nucleotides, the CDR3 is TGCAGCGTTGTGGGGGACAGGGCCCAAGATGTCGGGAGCACAGATACGCAGTATTTT. Encoded protein: CSVVGDRAQDVGSTDTQYF.

The genes are TRBV6-6 and TRBJ1-2, with D maybe TRBD1 (6 bases). The CDR3 length is 14 residues. Germline loops: CDR1 MNHNY, CDR2 SVGAGI (reference sequence). Between the trimmed V and J ends, which lost 5 bases and 8 bases, there was a span of 18 bases. The CDR3 spells CASSAYRADDGYTF. CDR3 nucleotide sequence: TGTGCCAGCAGTGCATACAGGGCGGACGACGGCTACACCTTC.

The V gene is TRBV18, the J gene TRBJ2-7, with D perhaps matching TRBD1 (6 bases). The CDR3 runs to 13 residues. Trimming pared 6 bases from V and 0 bases from J, leaving 9 bases between. Germline CDR1 KGHSH, CDR2 LQKENI. The CDR3 region is CASSSGASYEQYF. CDR3 bases: TGTGCCAGCTCCTCAGGGGCCTCCTACGAGCAGTACTTC.

The chain links TRBV19 to TRBJ2-5, with D possibly matching TRBD2 (5 bases). The CDR3 loop spans 14 amino acids. Trimming removed 7 bases from V and 1 base from J, with 13 bases in between. Germline loops: CDR1 LNHDA, CDR2 SQIVND (reference sequence). The CDR3 protein is CASTNIASQETQYF. Written as DNA, the CDR3 is TGTGCCAGTACCAACATAGCGAGCCAAGAGACCCAGTACTTC.

This chain joins TRBV9 and TRBJ1-2, with D possibly TRBD1 on 5 matching bases. Germline V gene sequence: CDR1 SGDLS, CDR2 YYNGEE. There are 16 residues in the CDR3. Trimming removed 4 bases at V and 0 bases at J, with 16 bases between. The CDR3 region has the DNA TGTGCCAGCAGCAGAGAGGCAGGGATAACTAACTATGGCTACACCTTC. Its translation is CASSREAGITNYGYTF. Together with reference TRBV9 and TRBJ1-2, the CDR3 gives the full variable domain: DSGVTQTPKHLITATGQRVTLRCSPRSGDLSVYWYQQSLDQGLQFLIQYYNGEERAKGNILERFSAQQFPDLHSELNLSSLELGDSALYFCASSREAGITNYGYTFGSGTRLTVV.

This clone has a handful of counts. The V and J genes are TRBV4-3 and TRBJ2-1; 10 bases agree with TRBD2. Germline V CDR1 and CDR2: LGHNA, YSLEER. V gave up 2 bases and J gave up 8 bases; unmatched junction bases: 6. There are 15 residues in the CDR3. The DNA for the CDR3 is TGCGCCAGCAGCCAATCGAGCGGGAGGGGGTATGAGCAGTTCTTC. This gives the protein CASSQSSGRGYEQFF.

The V and J genes are TRBV5-8 and TRBJ1-3; 11 bases are a match to TRBD1. Germline V gene sequence: CDR1 SGHTS, CDR2 YDEGEE. The CDR3 runs to 16 residues. Unmatched junction bases numbered 5, after V lost 3 bases and J lost 3 bases. In DNA, the CDR3 is TGTGCCAGCAGCTCGGGACAGGGGGGCTATGGAAACACCATATATTTT. It encodes CASSSGQGGYGNTIYF. The full variable domain, in which reference TRBV5-8 and TRBJ1-3 provide the parts outside the CDR3, is EAGVTQSPTHLIKTRGQQATLRCSPISGHTSVYWYQQALGLGLQFLLWYDEGEERNRGNFPPRFSGRQFPNYSSELNVNALELEDSALYLCASSSGQGGYGNTIYFGEGSWLTVV.

This chain uses TRBV20-1 with TRBJ2-5; D is ambiguous. Trimming removed 4 bases from V and 3 bases from J, with 6 bases in between. The CDR3 is 11 amino acids. Per the germline V gene, CDR1 is DFQATT and CDR2 is SNEGSKA (reference sequence). The CDR3: CSANPEETQYF. The DNA of the CDR3 is TGCAGTGCTAATCCGGAAGAGACCCAGTACTTC.

In nucleotides, the CDR3 is TGTGCCAGCAGAGAACGCGGGGGGCTGGTGGAGCAGTTCTTC. Translated: CASRERGGLVEQFF. The V and J genes are TRBV5-4 and TRBJ2-1; TRBD2 agrees at 8 bases. The CDR3 totals 14 residues. Germline V lookup: CDR1 SGHNT, CDR2 YYREEE (reference sequence). Trimming cost V 5 bases and J 10 bases; bases outside gene matches: 11.

The chain employs TRBV11-3 and TRBJ2-3, with TRBD2 matching over 16 bases. CDR3 length equals 18 residues. The V gene's germline CDR1 is SGHNT and CDR2 YENEEA. V shed 3 bases, J shed 1 base, and the junction held 4 bases outside the gene matches. CDR3 nucleotide sequence: TGTGCCAGCAGCTTGGGACTAGCGGGAGGGCCAGGCACAGATACGCAGTATTTT. It codes for CASSLGLAGGPGTDTQYF.

In DNA, the CDR3 is TGTGCCAGCAGTTACTCATCCACGACTAGCTTCGGCAGGAATACGCAGTATTTT. Protein: CASSYSSTTSFGRNTQYF. The chain couples TRBV6-2 or TRBV6-3 to TRBJ2-3; TRBD2 aligns across 7 bases. With V trimmed by 0 bases and J by 7 bases, 16 bases remained unmatched. Germline CDR1 is MNHEY and CDR2 is SVGEGT. This CDR3 region has 18 residues.

V gene TRBV5-1 combines with J gene TRBJ2-2; weak D call: TRBD1 (5 bases). The CDR3 is 19 amino acids. Deletions cut 4 bases from V and 5 bases from J, with 27 bases between. Germline-derived CDR1 and CDR2 are SGHRS and YFSETQ. The CDR3 region has the DNA TGCGCCAGCAGCCTCAGGGATGGTGGGGCCTCGTCTCTGACCGGGGAGCTGTTTTTT. Translating it yields CASSLRDGGASSLTGELFF. The whole variable domain, remainder taken from reference TRBV5-1 and TRBJ2-2, is KAGVTQTPRYLIKTRGQQVTLSCSPISGHRSVSWYQQTPGQGLQFLFEYFSETQRNKGNFPGRFSGRQFSNSRSEMNVSTLELGDSALYLCASSLRDGGASSLTGELFFGEGSRLTVL.

This chain uses TRBV5-4 with TRBJ2-7; 7 bases are a match to TRBD2. Germline V gives CDR1 SGHNT, CDR2 YYREEE (reference sequence). The CDR3 loop spans 14 amino acids. V lost 0 bases and J lost 3; bases outside the gene matches: 3. In DNA form, the CDR3 reads TGTGCCAGCAGCTTGGCGGGAGGCAGCTACGAGCAGTACTTC. It specifies CASSLAGGSYEQYF.

The genes are TRBV11-2 and TRBJ1-3; D may be TRBD1 (6 bases). Germline V gene lookup returns CDR1 SGHAT and CDR2 FQNNGV. V was clipped by 2 bases and J by 1 base, with 6 bases between them. The CDR3 is made up of 14 amino acids. This CDR3 reads CASSLTGSGNTIYF. The CDR3 DNA sequence: TGTGCCAGCAGCTTAACAGGGTCTGGAAACACCATATATTTT. The full variable domain, its missing parts supplied by reference TRBV11-2 and TRBJ1-3, is EAGVAQSPRYKIIEKRQSVAFWCNPISGHATLYWYQQILGQGPKLLIQFQNNGVVDDSQLPKDRFSAERLKGVDSTLKIQPAKLEDSAVYLCASSLTGSGNTIYFGEGSWLTVV.

The chain employs TRBV19 and TRBJ2-7; tentatively, D is TRBD1 (5 bases). The ends were cut back, 6 bases at V and 0 bases at J, with 12 bases in the middle. The germline CDR1 and CDR2 sequences are LNHDA and SQIVND (reference sequence). The CDR3 totals 14 residues. The CDR3 region has the DNA TGTGCCAGTAGGCAGGGCCCAAGCTCCTACGAGCAGTACTTC. Its protein is CASRQGPSSYEQYF.